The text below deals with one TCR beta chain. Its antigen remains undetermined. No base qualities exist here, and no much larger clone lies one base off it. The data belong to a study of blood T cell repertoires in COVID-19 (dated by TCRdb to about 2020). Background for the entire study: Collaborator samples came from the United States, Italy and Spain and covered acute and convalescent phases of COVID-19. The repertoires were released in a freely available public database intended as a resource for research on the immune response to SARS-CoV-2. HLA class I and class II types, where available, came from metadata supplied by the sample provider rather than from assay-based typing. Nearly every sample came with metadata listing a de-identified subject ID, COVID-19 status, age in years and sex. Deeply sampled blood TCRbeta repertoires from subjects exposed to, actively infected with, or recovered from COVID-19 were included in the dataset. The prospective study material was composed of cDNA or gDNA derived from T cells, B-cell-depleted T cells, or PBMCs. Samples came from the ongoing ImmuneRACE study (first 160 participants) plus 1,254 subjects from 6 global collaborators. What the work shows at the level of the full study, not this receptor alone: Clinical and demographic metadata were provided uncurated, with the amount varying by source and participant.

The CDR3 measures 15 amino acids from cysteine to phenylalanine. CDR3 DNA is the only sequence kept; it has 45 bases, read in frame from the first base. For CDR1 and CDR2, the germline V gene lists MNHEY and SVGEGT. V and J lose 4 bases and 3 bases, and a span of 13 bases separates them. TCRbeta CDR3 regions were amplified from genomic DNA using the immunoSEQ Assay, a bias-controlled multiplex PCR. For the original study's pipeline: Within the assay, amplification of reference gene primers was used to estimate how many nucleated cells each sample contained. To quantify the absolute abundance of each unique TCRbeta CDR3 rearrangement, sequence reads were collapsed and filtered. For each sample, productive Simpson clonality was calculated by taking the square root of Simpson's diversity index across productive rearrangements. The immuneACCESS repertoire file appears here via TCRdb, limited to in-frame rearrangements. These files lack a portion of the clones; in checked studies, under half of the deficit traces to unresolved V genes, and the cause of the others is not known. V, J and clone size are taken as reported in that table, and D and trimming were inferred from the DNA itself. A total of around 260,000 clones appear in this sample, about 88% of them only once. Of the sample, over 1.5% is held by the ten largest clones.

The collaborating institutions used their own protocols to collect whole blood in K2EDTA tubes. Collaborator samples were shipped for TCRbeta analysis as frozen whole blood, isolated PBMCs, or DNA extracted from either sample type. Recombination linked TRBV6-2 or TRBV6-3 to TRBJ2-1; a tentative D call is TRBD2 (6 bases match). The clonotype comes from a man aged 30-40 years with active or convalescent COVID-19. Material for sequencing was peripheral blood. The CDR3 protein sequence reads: CASSFEGLFYNEQFF. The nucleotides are TGTGCCAGCAGTTTCGAGGGACTTTTCTACAATGAGCAGTTCTTC.